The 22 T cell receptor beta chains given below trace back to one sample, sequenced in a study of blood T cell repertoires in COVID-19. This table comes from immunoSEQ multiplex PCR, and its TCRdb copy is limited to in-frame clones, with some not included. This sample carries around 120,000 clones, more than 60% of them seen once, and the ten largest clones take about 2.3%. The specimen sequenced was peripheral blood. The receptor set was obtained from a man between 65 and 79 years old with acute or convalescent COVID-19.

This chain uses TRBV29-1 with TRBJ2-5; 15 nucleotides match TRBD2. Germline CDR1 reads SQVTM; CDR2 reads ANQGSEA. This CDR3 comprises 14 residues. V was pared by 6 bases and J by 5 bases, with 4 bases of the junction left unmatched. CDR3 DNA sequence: TGCAGCGTCGGACTAGCGGGGGGGCCTGAGACCCAGTACTTC. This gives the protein CSVGLAGGPETQYF.

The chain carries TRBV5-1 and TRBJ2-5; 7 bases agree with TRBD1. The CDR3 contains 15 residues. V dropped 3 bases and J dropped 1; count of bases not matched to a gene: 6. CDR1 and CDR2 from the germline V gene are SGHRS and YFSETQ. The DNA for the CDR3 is TGCGCCAGCAGCTCGGGGACAGATTCCCAAGAGACCCAGTACTTC. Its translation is CASSSGTDSQETQYF.

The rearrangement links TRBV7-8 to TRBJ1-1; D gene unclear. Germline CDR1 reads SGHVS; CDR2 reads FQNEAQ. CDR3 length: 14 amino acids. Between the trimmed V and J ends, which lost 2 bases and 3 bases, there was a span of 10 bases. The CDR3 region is CASSLIPDYTEAFF. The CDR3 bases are TGTGCCAGCAGCTTAATCCCAGATTACACTGAAGCTTTCTTT.

For the CDR3, the DNA is TGTGCCAGCAGTTACTCGACAGGGGGCGTGTCAGATACGCAGTATTTT. Its translation: CASSYSTGGVSDTQYF. V usage is TRBV6-5 and J usage is TRBJ2-3, with TRBD1 matching 10 bases. This CDR3 is 16 amino acids long. The trim removed 0 bases at V and 4 bases at J, leaving 4 bases unmatched. Per germline, CDR1 MNHEY and CDR2 SVGAGI.

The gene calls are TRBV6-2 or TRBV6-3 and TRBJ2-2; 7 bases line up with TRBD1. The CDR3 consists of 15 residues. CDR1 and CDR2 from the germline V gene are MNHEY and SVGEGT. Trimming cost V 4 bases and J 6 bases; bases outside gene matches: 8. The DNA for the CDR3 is TGTGCCAGCAGTTCCCCCGGGACAGTACCCGGGGAGCTGTTTTTT. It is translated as CASSSPGTVPGELFF.

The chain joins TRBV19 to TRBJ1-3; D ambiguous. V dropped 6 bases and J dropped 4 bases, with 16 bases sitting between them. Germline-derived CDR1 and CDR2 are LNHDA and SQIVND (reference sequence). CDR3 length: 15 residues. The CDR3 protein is CASSPPGKRGNTIYF. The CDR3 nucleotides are TGTGCCAGTAGCCCCCCCGGGAAACGAGGAAACACCATATATTTT. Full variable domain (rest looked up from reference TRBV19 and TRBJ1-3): DGGITQSPKYLFRKEGQNVTLSCEQNLNHDAMYWYRQDPGQGLRLIYYSQIVNDFQKGDIAEGYSVSREKKESFPLTVTSAQKNPTAFYLCASSPPGKRGNTIYFGEGSWLTVV.

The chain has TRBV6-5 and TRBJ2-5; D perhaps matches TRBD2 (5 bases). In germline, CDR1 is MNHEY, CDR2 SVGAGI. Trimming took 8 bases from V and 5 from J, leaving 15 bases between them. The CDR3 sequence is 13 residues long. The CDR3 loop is CASADWKRETQYF. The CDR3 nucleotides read TGTGCCAGCGCAGATTGGAAGCGGGAGACCCAGTACTTC.

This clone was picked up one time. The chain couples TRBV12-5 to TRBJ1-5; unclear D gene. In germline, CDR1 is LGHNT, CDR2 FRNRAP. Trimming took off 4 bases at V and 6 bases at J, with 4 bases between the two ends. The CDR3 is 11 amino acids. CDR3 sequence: CASGWSQPQHF. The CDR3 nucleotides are TGTGCTAGTGGTTGGAGTCAGCCCCAGCATTTT.

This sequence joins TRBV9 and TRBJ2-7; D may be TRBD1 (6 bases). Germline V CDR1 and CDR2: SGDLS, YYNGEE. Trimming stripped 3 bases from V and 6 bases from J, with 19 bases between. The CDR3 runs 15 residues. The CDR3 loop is CASSAQGLGVAEQYF. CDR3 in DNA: TGTGCCAGCAGCGCACAGGGTCTAGGGGTAGCCGAGCAGTACTTC.

CDR3 loop: CSVGSGDSSGNTIYF. The CDR3 DNA sequence: TGCAGCGTTGGATCGGGGGACAGCTCTGGAAACACCATATATTTT. The chain combines TRBV29-1 with TRBJ1-3, with 7 bases that match TRBD1. The CDR3 is made up of 15 amino acids. Looked up from germline, CDR1 is SQVTM and CDR2 is ANQGSEA. J gave up 0 bases and V 4 bases, and 6 bases lay outside the gene matches.

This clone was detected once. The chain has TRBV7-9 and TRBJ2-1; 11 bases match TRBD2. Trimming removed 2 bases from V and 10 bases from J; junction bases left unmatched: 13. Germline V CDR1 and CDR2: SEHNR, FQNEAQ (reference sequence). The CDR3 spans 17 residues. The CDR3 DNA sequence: TGTGCCAGCAGCTTATACCCGGGACTAGCGGTCGGGGGGGAGCAGTTCTTC. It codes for CASSLYPGLAVGGEQFF.

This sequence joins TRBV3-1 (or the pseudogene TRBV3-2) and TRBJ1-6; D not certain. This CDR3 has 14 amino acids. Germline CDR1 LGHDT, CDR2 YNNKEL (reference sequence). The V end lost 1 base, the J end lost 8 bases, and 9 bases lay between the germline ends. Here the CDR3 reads CASSQGQAYSPLHF. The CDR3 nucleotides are TGTGCCAGCAGCCAAGGTCAGGCCTATTCACCCCTCCACTTT.

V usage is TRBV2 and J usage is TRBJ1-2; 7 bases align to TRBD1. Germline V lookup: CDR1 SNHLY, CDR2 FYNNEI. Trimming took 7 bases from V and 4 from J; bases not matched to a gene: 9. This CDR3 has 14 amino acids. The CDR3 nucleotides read TGTGCCAGCAATAAAGACAGGGTTCCCTATGGCTACACCTTC. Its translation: CASNKDRVPYGYTF.

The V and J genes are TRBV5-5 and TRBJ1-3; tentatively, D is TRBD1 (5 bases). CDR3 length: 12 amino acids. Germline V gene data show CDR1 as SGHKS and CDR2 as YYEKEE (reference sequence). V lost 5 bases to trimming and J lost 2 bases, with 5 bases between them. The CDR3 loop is CASRGPGNTIYF. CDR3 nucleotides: TGTGCCAGCAGGGGGCCTGGAAACACCATATATTTT. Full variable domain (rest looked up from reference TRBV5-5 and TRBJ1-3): DAGVTQSPTHLIKTRGQQVTLRCSPISGHKSVSWYQQVLGQGPQFIFQYYEKEERGRGNFPDRFSARQFPNYSSELNVNALLLGDSALYLCASRGPGNTIYFGEGSWLTVV.

Here the CDR3 DNA reads TGTGCCAGCTCACCGTTGGCGGGGGGGCCAGAGACCCAGTACTTC. This translates into CASSPLAGGPETQYF. J is TRBJ2-5 and V is TRBV18; 9 nucleotides match TRBD2. V was pared by 3 bases and J by 4 bases, with 6 bases of the junction left unmatched. The CDR3 runs to 15 residues. From germline, CDR1 is KGHSH and CDR2 LQKENI.

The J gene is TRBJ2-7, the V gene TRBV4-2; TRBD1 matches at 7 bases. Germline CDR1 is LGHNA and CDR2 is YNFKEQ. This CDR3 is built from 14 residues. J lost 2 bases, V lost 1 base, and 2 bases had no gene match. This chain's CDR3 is CASSQGDRTYEQYF. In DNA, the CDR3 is TGTGCCAGCAGCCAAGGGGACAGAACCTACGAGCAGTACTTC.

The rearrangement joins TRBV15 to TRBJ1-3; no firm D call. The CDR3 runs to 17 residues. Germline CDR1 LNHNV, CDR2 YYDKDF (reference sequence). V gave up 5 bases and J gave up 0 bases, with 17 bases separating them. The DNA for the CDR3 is TGTGCCACCAGCCCTCGTTGGTTTGTTAGCTCTGGAAACACCATATATTTT. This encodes CATSPRWFVSSGNTIYF.

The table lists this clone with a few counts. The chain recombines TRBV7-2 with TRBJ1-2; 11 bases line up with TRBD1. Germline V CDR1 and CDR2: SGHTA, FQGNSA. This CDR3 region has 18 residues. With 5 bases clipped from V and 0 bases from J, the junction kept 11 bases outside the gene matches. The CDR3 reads CASSTTGTGGTSNYGYTF. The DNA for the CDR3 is TGTGCCAGCAGCACCACCGGGACAGGGGGAACTTCTAACTATGGCTACACCTTC.

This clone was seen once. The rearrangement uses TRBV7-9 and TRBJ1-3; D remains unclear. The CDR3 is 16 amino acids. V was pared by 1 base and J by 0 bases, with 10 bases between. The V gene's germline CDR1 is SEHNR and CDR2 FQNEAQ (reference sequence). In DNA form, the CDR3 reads TGTGCCAGCAGCTTAGTTCAGGTATACTCTGGAAACACCATATATTTT. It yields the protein CASSLVQVYSGNTIYF.

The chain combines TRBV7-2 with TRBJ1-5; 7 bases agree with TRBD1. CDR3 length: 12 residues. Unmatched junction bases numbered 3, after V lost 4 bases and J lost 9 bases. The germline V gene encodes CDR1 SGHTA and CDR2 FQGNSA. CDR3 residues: CASSSGGGPQHF. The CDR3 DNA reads TGTGCCAGCAGCTCAGGGGGTGGGCCCCAGCATTTT.

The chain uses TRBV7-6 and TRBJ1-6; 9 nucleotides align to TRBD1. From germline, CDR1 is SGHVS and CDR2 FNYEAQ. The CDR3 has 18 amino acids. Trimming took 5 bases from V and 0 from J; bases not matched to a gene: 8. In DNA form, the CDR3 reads TGTGCCAGCAGCAGGGGACAGGGACTCAGCTCCTATAATTCACCCCTCCACTTT. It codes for CASSRGQGLSSYNSPLHF.

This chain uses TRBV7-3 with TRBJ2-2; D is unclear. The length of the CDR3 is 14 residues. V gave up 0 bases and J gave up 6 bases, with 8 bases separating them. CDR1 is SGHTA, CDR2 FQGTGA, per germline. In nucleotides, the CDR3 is TGTGCCAGCAGCTTAACCGGGTATTCCGGGGAGCTGTTTTTT. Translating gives CASSLTGYSGELFF.